The rows below give T cell receptor beta chains drawn from one sample of a study of cytomegalovirus exposure and HLA in healthy donors. Sequencing was performed with immunoSEQ multiplex PCR; in TCRdb, only in-frame clones are kept and a portion is missing. The sample contains approximately 150,000 clones, roughly 80% of which appear only once. The sequenced material came from PBMCs. The receptors here all came from a man aged 40-50 years in good health and CMV-seropositive. The CDR3 runs from the conserved cysteine through the conserved F or W. D genes are given only for firm matches. Clone size is given for some rows only: seen once, a few or many times, or a class if the clone is expanded.

d_gene: TRBD1; j_gene: TRBJ2-7; abundance: few; v_gene: TRBV10-3; CDR3aa: CAISGRQGAYEQYF; CDR3nt: TGTGCCATCAGTGGAAGACAGGGGGCCTACGAGCAGTACTTC
d_gene: NA; j_gene: TRBJ1-2; abundance: NA; v_gene: TRBV9; CDR3aa: CASSVESGAVGYTF; CDR3nt: TGTGCCAGCAGCGTAGAGTCAGGGGCGGTCGGCTACACCTTC
d_gene: NA; j_gene: TRBJ2-1; abundance: once; v_gene: TRBV6-5; CDR3aa: CATAQGGSNEQFF; CDR3nt: TGTGCCACAGCCCAGGGGGGCTCGAATGAGCAGTTCTTC
d_gene: NA; j_gene: TRBJ2-7; abundance: once; v_gene: TRBV12-5; CDR3aa: CASGFGAEQYF; CDR3nt: TGTGCTAGTGGTTTTGGGGCCGAGCAGTACTTC
d_gene: NA; j_gene: TRBJ2-7; abundance: once; v_gene: TRBV11-2; CDR3aa: CASSFRTDLYEQYF; CDR3nt: TGTGCCAGCAGCTTTAGAACAGACCTTTACGAGCAGTACTTC
d_gene: NA; j_gene: TRBJ2-2; abundance: NA; v_gene: TRBV6-1; CDR3aa: CASKIGRNTGELFF; CDR3nt: TGTGCCAGCAAGATCGGGAGGAACACCGGGGAGCTGTTTTTT
d_gene: NA; j_gene: TRBJ2-7; abundance: few; v_gene: TRBV5-1; CDR3aa: CASSLGGGKASYEQYF; CDR3nt: TGCGCCAGCAGCTTGGGGGGAGGAAAGGCGTCCTACGAGCAGTACTTC
d_gene: NA; j_gene: TRBJ1-3; abundance: NA; v_gene: TRBV11-1; CDR3aa: CASSLALGHRTIYF; CDR3nt: TGTGCCAGCAGCTTAGCGTTGGGACATCGCACCATATATTTT
d_gene: NA; j_gene: TRBJ2-1; abundance: once; v_gene: TRBV11-1; CDR3aa: CASSLQGGQIYNEQFF; CDR3nt: TGTGCCAGCAGCTTACAGGGGGGTCAAATCTACAATGAGCAGTTCTTC
d_gene: TRBD1; j_gene: TRBJ2-7; abundance: once; v_gene: TRBV5-1; CDR3aa: CASSPSTGSYEQYF; CDR3nt: TGCGCCAGCAGCCCATCGACAGGGAGCTACGAGCAGTACTTC
d_gene: TRBD2; j_gene: TRBJ2-2; abundance: few; v_gene: TRBV6-1; CDR3aa: CATQRDGLGELFF; CDR3nt: TGTGCCACCCAGCGGGACGGCCTAGGGGAGCTGTTTTTT